The 30 T cell receptor beta chains presented below share a single source sample, sequenced in a study of T cell repertoires in cytomegalovirus infection. TCRdb processed the reads anew with MiXCR; each CDR3 protein has one entry. Here the sample spans about 530,000 distinct CDR3 sequences, roughly 29% being singletons. The material sequenced was PBMCs. The receptors were gathered from a human donor in good health (CMV status not recorded). Some clones in this sample may be carry-over from other donors' samples.

The chain couples TRBV28 to TRBJ2-1, with D unresolved. Germline CDR1 is MDHEN and CDR2 is SYDVKM. The germline V and J ends were trimmed by 2 bases and 3 bases, with 5 bases remaining between them. The CDR3 runs 13 residues. The CDR3 nucleotides are TGTGCCAGCAGTTTAGGGTTCTACAATGAGCAGTTCTTC. Amino acids: CASSLGFYNEQFF.

The V gene is TRBV20-1, the J gene TRBJ2-5, with D perhaps TRBD1 (6 bases). CDR1 is DFQATT and CDR2 is SNEGSKA in the germline V gene (reference sequence). This CDR3 region has 16 residues. V shed 0 bases and J shed 7 bases, with 21 bases lying between them. CDR3 nucleotides: TGCAGTGCTAGAGAGATCGCCGGGACACTTCCCTCGACCCAGTACTTC. Protein sequence: CSAREIAGTLPSTQYF.

Notes on this clonotype: The conserved final phenylalanine or tryptophan is absent from the CDR3, which likely points to a read error. This chain uses TRBV19 with TRBJ2-3; 14 bases align to TRBD2. In germline, CDR1 is LNHDA, CDR2 SQIVND (reference sequence). This CDR3 is built from 16 residues. Trimming removed 5 bases from V and 3 bases from J; junction bases left unmatched: 4. CDR3: CASSPGTSGSTDTQYL. For the CDR3, the DNA is TGTGCCAGTAGTCCGGGGACTAGCGGGAGTACAGATACGCAGTATTTA.

This clonotype was counted many times. The V gene is TRBV7-2, the J gene TRBJ2-7; D gene uncertain. CDR1 is SGHTA, CDR2 FQGNSA, per germline. The CDR3 spans 15 residues. V was pared by 1 base and J by 6 bases, with 16 bases between. The CDR3 protein is CASSLEPVTVREQYF. The CDR3 coding sequence is TGTGCCAGCAGCTTAGAGCCGGTTACCGTCCGCGAGCAGTACTTC.

The V gene is TRBV25-1, the J gene TRBJ2-3, with TRBD1 matching 7 bases. The CDR3 sequence is 15 residues long. The J segment lost 0 bases and the V segment lost 2 bases, leaving 2 bases of the junction unmatched. The germline V gene has CDR1 MGHDK and CDR2 SYGVNS. The CDR3 DNA reads TGTGCCAGCAGTGAAACAGGGGATAGCACAGATACGCAGTATTTT. Protein product: CASSETGDSTDTQYF.

This clonotype was counted only a few times. The chain has TRBV4-3 and TRBJ1-5; TRBD1 is a possible D gene (6 bases). From germline, CDR1 is LGHNA and CDR2 YSLEER. The CDR3 runs 17 residues. Trimming removed 1 base at V and 7 bases at J, with 20 bases between. CDR3: CASSQGMRGALGQPQHF. The CDR3 DNA is TGCGCCAGCAGCCAAGGTATGAGGGGGGCACTTGGACAGCCCCAGCATTTT.

The chain is built from TRBV2 and TRBJ2-7; TRBD2 matches at 8 bases. This CDR3 is 13 amino acids long. Germline CDR1 reads SNHLY; CDR2 reads FYNNEI. Germline trimming cut 6 bases from V and 0 bases from J; bases unmatched to any gene: 1. CDR3: CASRGTSSYEQYV. The CDR3 region has the DNA TGTGCCAGCAGAGGGACTAGCTCCTACGAGCAGTACGTC.

This clonotype has ten or more counts. V is TRBV7-2 and J is TRBJ1-6, with 9 bases matching TRBD1. CDR1 is SGHTA, CDR2 FQGNSA, per germline. Trimming at V came to 5 bases and at J to 10 bases, leaving 3 bases not matched to a gene. The CDR3 contains 13 residues. The CDR3 DNA follows: TGTGCCAGCAGCATCGGACAGGGGTCACCCCTCCACTTT. Its translation: CASSIGQGSPLHF.

This clonotype was counted a few times. The V gene is TRBV6-1, the J gene TRBJ2-7; possible D gene TRBD1, 6 bases. In germline, CDR1 is MNHNS, CDR2 SASEGT. V lost 5 bases to trimming and J lost 2 bases, with 10 bases between them. This CDR3 contains 13 residues. The CDR3: CASSSGTPYEQYV. CDR3 DNA sequence: TGTGCCAGCAGTTCCGGGACACCCTACGAGCAGTACGTC.

There are a few counts of this clonotype. V usage is TRBV7-9 and J usage is TRBJ2-7, with a tentative D call TRBD2 (5 bases). The germline gives CDR1 SEHNR, CDR2 FQNEAQ (reference sequence). Trimming removed 4 bases at V and 3 bases at J, with 10 bases between. The CDR3 runs to 13 residues. For the CDR3, the DNA is TGTGCCAGCAGCTCCACGGGGAACTACGAGCAGTACGTC. It encodes CASSSTGNYEQYV.

V and J are TRBV9 and TRBJ2-4, with 12 bases matching TRBD2. The trim removed 0 bases at V and 1 base at J, leaving 11 bases unmatched. The CDR3 contains 20 residues. CDR1 and CDR2 from the germline V gene are SGDLS and YYNGEE. The CDR3 nucleotides read TGTGCCAGCAGCGTAGAGCCCCTAGCGGGAGGGCCAGGGGCCAAAAACATTCAGTACTTC. Its translation is CASSVEPLAGGPGAKNIQYF.

This clonotype was observed a few times. The chain uses TRBV7-2 and TRBJ2-6; D is ambiguous. The germline CDR1 and CDR2 sequences are SGHTA and FQGNSA. V lost 2 bases and J 1 base, leaving 6 bases between the germline ends. The CDR3 extends over 15 amino acids. CDR3 amino acids: CASSLRRSGANVLTF. CDR3 nucleotides: TGTGCCAGCAGCTTAAGACGGTCTGGGGCCAACGTCCTGACTTTC.

This clonotype was observed at least ten times. The V and J genes are TRBV7-6 and TRBJ2-5; 11 bases align to TRBD2. Germline V gives CDR1 SGHVS, CDR2 FNYEAQ. This CDR3 is 15 amino acids long. V trimming: 7 bases; J trimming: 3 bases; junction bases outside the gene matches: 7. CDR3 amino acids: CASIPPLAGEETQYF. In DNA, the CDR3 is TGTGCCAGCATCCCCCCACTAGCGGGAGAAGAGACCCAGTACTTC.

This clonotype was detected only a few times. V and J are TRBV7-9 and TRBJ1-2; tentative D call: TRBD1 (6 bases). Germline V lookup: CDR1 SEHNR, CDR2 FQNEAQ (reference sequence). The ends were cut back, 5 bases at V and 6 bases at J, with 13 bases in the middle. CDR3 length: 13 amino acids. The CDR3 reads CASSVTGNHGYTF. Here the CDR3 DNA reads TGTGCCAGCAGCGTCACAGGGAATCATGGCTACACCTTC.

The CDR3 is CSARGQETQYF. The CDR3, as DNA: TGCAGTGCTAGGGGTCAAGAGACCCAGTACTTC. V and J are TRBV20-1 and TRBJ2-5; D is ambiguous. The CDR3 is made up of 11 amino acids. CDR1 and CDR2 (germline): DFQATT, SNEGSKA (reference sequence). The V end lost 3 bases, the J end lost 2 bases, and 4 bases lay between the germline ends.

This clonotype turned up a few times. The V gene is TRBV11-2, the J gene TRBJ2-5; tentative D call: TRBD2 (6 bases). V lost 0 bases and J lost 2, with 10 bases in between. CDR3 length: 15 residues. Germline V lookup: CDR1 SGHAT, CDR2 FQNNGV. CDR3 DNA: TGTGCCAGCAGCTTAGATGTGGGAGGACAAGAGACCCAGTACTTC. Its protein is CASSLDVGGQETQYF.

This clonotype was detected a few times. The V and J genes are TRBV7-9 and TRBJ2-2; D possibly corresponds to TRBD1 (6 bases). V lost 6 bases and J 8 bases, leaving 16 bases between the germline ends. The length of the CDR3 is 14 residues. CDR1 SEHNR and CDR2 FQNEAQ come from the germline V gene (reference sequence). The CDR3 is CASRHPGDRGELFF. The CDR3 bases are TGTGCCAGCAGGCACCCAGGGGACCGAGGGGAGCTGTTTTTT.

The V call is TRBV27, the J call TRBJ2-7; D ambiguous. V shed 0 bases and J shed 1 base, with 7 bases lying between them. The CDR3 is 14 residues long. The germline V gene encodes CDR1 MNHEY and CDR2 SMNVEV (reference sequence). The CDR3 coding sequence is TGTGCCAGCAGTTTATCGTGGTTATCCTACGAGCAGTACTTC. This translates into CASSLSWLSYEQYF.

The chain combines TRBV3-1 with TRBJ1-1; a weak D match, TRBD1 (5 bases). The CDR3 totals 14 residues. Trimming removed 6 bases at V and 0 bases at J, with 11 bases between. CDR1 and CDR2 (germline): LGHDT, YNNKEL (reference sequence). This CDR3 is CASRPTDMNTEAFF. The CDR3 coding sequence is TGTGCCAGCAGACCGACAGACATGAACACTGAAGCTTTCTTT. The full variable domain, completed using reference TRBV3-1 and TRBJ1-1, is DTAVSQTPKYLVTQMGNDKSIKCEQNLGHDTMYWYKQDSKKFLKIMFSYNNKELIINETVPNRFSPKSPDKAHLNLHINSLELGDSAVYFCASRPTDMNTEAFFGQGTRLTVV.

The chain recombines TRBV12-3 or TRBV12-4 with TRBJ1-4; D not certain. This CDR3 is built from 12 residues. Trimming took off 6 bases at V and 8 bases at J, with 10 bases between the two ends. In DNA, the CDR3 is TGTGCCAGCAGCCCTGACCTAGAAAAACTGTTTTTT. As protein: CASSPDLEKLFF.

This clonotype came up a few times. The chain combines TRBV28 with TRBJ1-5, with TRBD1 identical over 8 bases. With 7 bases clipped from V and 4 bases from J, the junction kept 9 bases outside the gene matches. CDR1 MDHEN and CDR2 SYDVKM come from the germline V gene. The CDR3 length is 15 residues. The CDR3 bases are TGTGCCAGCAAGTTAACAGGGGGTTGGAATCAGCCCCAGCATTTT. The encoded protein is CASKLTGGWNQPQHF. Full variable domain (remainder filled in from reference TRBV28 and TRBJ1-5): DVKVTQSSRYLVKRTGEKVFLECVQDMDHENMFWYRQDPGLGLRLIYFSYDVKMKEKGDIPEGYSVSREKKERFSLILESASTNQTSMYLCASKLTGGWNQPQHFGDGTRLSIL.

The sample holds many counts of this clonotype. The chain joins TRBV7-2 to TRBJ2-2; 9 bases are a match to TRBD2. The CDR3 spans 15 residues. The trim removed 5 bases at V and 5 bases at J, leaving 6 bases unmatched. Germline V gene data show CDR1 as SGHTA and CDR2 as FQGNSA. CDR3 bases: TGTGCCAGCAGCCGTAGCGGGAGAGGGACCGGGGAGCTGTTTTTT. It translates to CASSRSGRGTGELFF.

This clonotype was picked up a small number of times. The rearrangement links TRBV4-1 to TRBJ1-5; 8 bases agree with TRBD1. CDR3 length: 17 residues. V trimming: 4 bases; J trimming: 0 bases; junction bases outside the gene matches: 8. The germline gives CDR1 MGHRA, CDR2 YSYEKL. The CDR3 here is CASSPWGQESSNQPQHF. The CDR3 nucleotides read TGCGCCAGCAGCCCGTGGGGACAGGAGAGTAGCAATCAGCCCCAGCATTTT.

V usage is TRBV14 and J usage is TRBJ2-1; 8 bases are a match to TRBD2. This CDR3 region has 16 residues. The V segment lost 5 bases and the J segment 9 bases; nucleotides outside the gene matches: 15. Germline lookup yields CDR1 SGHDN and CDR2 FVKESK. This chain's CDR3 is CASSLNPPSGYAEQFF. CDR3 DNA: TGTGCCAGCAGCTTAAACCCCCCTAGCGGGTATGCTGAGCAGTTCTTC. The full variable domain, completed using reference TRBV14 and TRBJ2-1, is EAGVTQFPSHSVIEKGQTVTLRCDPISGHDNLYWYRRVMGKEIKFLLHFVKESKQDESGMPNNRFLAERTGGTYSTLKVQPAELEDSGVYFCASSLNPPSGYAEQFFGPGTRLTVL.

The J gene is TRBJ2-1, the V gene TRBV20-1; no firm D call. V was pared by 7 bases and J by 7 bases, with 17 bases between. The CDR3 runs to 13 residues. Germline values: CDR1 DFQATT, CDR2 SNEGSKA (reference sequence). The CDR3 DNA reads TGCAGTGGCAAAAAAGGAGCGATAAATGAGCAGTTCTTC. Protein product: CSGKKGAINEQFF.

V and J are TRBV7-2 and TRBJ2-5, with D perhaps TRBD1 (6 bases). V lost 4 bases and J 5 bases, leaving 11 bases between the germline ends. CDR1 SGHTA and CDR2 FQGNSA come from the germline V gene. CDR3 length: 13 amino acids. This CDR3 is CASSYRVRETQYF. In nucleotides, the CDR3 is TGTGCCAGCAGCTACAGGGTGCGGGAGACCCAGTACTTC.

This clonotype was seen at least ten times. V usage is TRBV7-2 and J usage is TRBJ2-7; 7 positions agree with TRBD2. Losses at the gene ends were 5 bases for V and 0 bases for J; bases not matched to a gene: 1. Germline V gives CDR1 SGHTA, CDR2 FQGNSA. The CDR3 spans 13 residues. The CDR3 nucleotides are TGTGCCAGCAGCGGCGGGGGCTCCTACGAGCAGTACTTC. It translates to CASSGGGSYEQYF.

This chain joins TRBV3-1 and TRBJ2-3; weak D call: TRBD2 (5 bases). V dropped 6 bases and J dropped 0 bases, with 10 bases sitting between them. CDR3 size: 14 residues. Germline CDR1 is LGHDT and CDR2 is YNNKEL (reference sequence). CDR3 in amino acids: CASSGGRSTDTQYF. The CDR3 bases are TGTGCCAGCAGTGGAGGACGGAGCACAGATACGCAGTATTTT.

This clonotype turned up a few times. This chain uses TRBV7-6 with TRBJ1-1; the D gene is possibly TRBD1 (5 bases). In germline, CDR1 is SGHVS, CDR2 FNYEAQ. Trimming pared 1 base from V and 3 bases from J, leaving 9 bases between. CDR3 length: 14 residues. CDR3 residues: CASSLGQGHTEAFF. DNA of the CDR3: TGTGCCAGCAGCTTAGGGCAGGGCCACACTGAAGCTTTCTTT.

This clonotype appeared a few times. The CDR3 DNA reads as TGTGCCAGCAGTTACGGGGTGAGGCAGTACGTC. This codes for CASSYGVRQYV. The chain couples TRBV6-6 to TRBJ2-7; D call uncertain. The CDR3 spans 11 residues. CDR1 MNHNY and CDR2 SVGAGI come from the germline V gene (reference sequence). The V gene lost 2 bases and the J gene lost 9 bases, with 8 bases spanning the gap.